This is a list of T cell receptor beta chains from one sample in a study of early T cells in non-severe SARS-CoV-2 infection. TCRdb redid the calling of the 5' RACE reads with MiXCR, one entry per CDR3 protein. This table holds some 61,000 distinct CDR3 sequences, about a tenth found once. The material sequenced was whole blood. Every receptor here comes from an adult who was a healthcare worker with PCR-confirmed SARS-CoV-2 infection or an uninfected control (not recorded which). Both conserved end residues are part of each CDR3. The D gene is left open where the match is weak. Expanded clones get a size class; other rows say once, few or many, or leave the size out.

j_gene | v_gene | abundance | d_gene | CDR3aa | CDR3nt
TRBJ2-3 | TRBV7-6 | many | . | CASSLYPLDTDTQYF | TGTGCCAGCAGCTTATACCCGCTAGACACAGATACGCAGTATTTT
TRBJ2-2 | TRBV7-9 | few | . | CASSSTGAGELFF | TGTGCCAGCAGCTCGACAGGCGCCGGGGAGCTGTTTTTT
TRBJ2-7 | TRBV2 | few | . | CASSDDRPYEQYF | TGTGCCAGCAGTGACGACAGGCCCTACGAGCAGTACTTC
TRBJ1-5 | TRBV24-1 | . | . | CATSQGGNQPQHF | TGTGCCACCAGCCAGGGTGGCAATCAGCCCCAGCATTTT
TRBJ2-7 | TRBV28 | few | TRBD1 | CASASAGTGVHEQYF | TGTGCCAGCGCCTCTGCCGGGACAGGGGTCCACGAGCAGTACTTC
TRBJ2-7 | TRBV6-2/TRBV6-3 | . | . | CASSYLARAYEQYF | TGTGCCAGCAGTTACTTGGCGAGGGCCTACGAGCAGTACTTC
TRBJ1-5 | TRBV20-1 | many | TRBD1 | CSAAAPGQGNQPQHF | TGCAGTGCGGCTGCGCCGGGACAGGGTAATCAGCCCCAGCATTTT
TRBJ1-3 | TRBV4-1 | many | . | CASSYDGDTIYF | TGCGCCAGCAGCTACGACGGGGACACCATATATTTT
TRBJ1-2 | TRBV12-3/TRBV12-4 | . | TRBD1 | CASSQGTGEYTF | TGTGCCAGCAGCCAAGGGACAGGGGAATACACCTTC
TRBJ2-2 | TRBV12-3/TRBV12-4 | . | TRBD2 | CASRQGLVGELFF | TGTGCCAGCAGACAGGGACTAGTCGGGGAGCTGTTTTTT
TRBJ1-1 | TRBV10-3 | . | . | CAISERGSGEAFF | TGTGCCATCAGTGAGAGGGGGAGCGGGGAAGCTTTCTTT